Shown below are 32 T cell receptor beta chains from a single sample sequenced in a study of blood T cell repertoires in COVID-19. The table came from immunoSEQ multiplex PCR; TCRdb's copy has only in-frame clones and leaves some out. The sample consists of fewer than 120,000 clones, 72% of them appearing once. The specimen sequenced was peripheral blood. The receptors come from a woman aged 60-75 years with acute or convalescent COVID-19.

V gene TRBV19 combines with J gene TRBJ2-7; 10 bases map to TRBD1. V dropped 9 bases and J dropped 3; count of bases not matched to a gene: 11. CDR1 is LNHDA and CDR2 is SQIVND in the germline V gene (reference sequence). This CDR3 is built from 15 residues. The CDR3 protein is CASSPEGTGVYEQYF. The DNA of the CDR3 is TGTGCCAGCTCACCCGAGGGGACAGGGGTCTACGAGCAGTACTTC. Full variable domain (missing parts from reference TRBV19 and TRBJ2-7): DGGITQSPKYLFRKEGQNVTLSCEQNLNHDAMYWYRQDPGQGLRLIYYSQIVNDFQKGDIAEGYSVSREKKESFPLTVTSAQKNPTAFYLCASSPEGTGVYEQYFGPGTRLTVT.

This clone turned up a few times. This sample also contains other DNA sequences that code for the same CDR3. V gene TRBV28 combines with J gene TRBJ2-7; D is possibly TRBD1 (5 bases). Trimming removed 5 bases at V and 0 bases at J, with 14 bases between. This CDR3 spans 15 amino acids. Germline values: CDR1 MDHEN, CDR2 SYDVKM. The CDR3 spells CASSPPTVSSYEQYF. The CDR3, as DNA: TGTGCCAGCAGTCCCCCGACAGTCAGCTCCTACGAGCAGTACTTC. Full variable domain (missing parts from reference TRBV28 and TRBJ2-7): DVKVTQSSRYLVKRTGEKVFLECVQDMDHENMFWYRQDPGLGLRLIYFSYDVKMKEKGDIPEGYSVSREKKERFSLILESASTNQTSMYLCASSPPTVSSYEQYFGPGTRLTVT.

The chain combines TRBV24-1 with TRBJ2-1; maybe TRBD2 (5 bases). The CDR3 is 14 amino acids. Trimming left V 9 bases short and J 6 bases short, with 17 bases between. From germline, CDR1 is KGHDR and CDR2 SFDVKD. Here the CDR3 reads CATGAPKEGNEQFF. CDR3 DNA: TGTGCCACCGGAGCCCCGAAAGAGGGCAATGAGCAGTTCTTC.

This CDR3 is CASRRTSNGEQFF. CDR3 DNA: TGTGCCAGCAGAAGGACTAGCAATGGTGAGCAGTTCTTC. J is TRBJ2-1 and V is TRBV7-3; 8 nucleotides match TRBD2. The germline CDR1 and CDR2 sequences are SGHTA and FQGTGA. Trimming cost V 6 bases and J 9 bases; bases outside gene matches: 7. There are 13 residues in the CDR3.

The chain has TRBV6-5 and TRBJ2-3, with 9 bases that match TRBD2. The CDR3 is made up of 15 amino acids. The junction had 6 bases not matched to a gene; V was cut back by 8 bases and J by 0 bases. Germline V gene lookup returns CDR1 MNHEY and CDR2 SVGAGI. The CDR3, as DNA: TGTGCCAGCCAAGAAGCGGGGGGTAGCACAGATACGCAGTATTTT. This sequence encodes CASQEAGGSTDTQYF.

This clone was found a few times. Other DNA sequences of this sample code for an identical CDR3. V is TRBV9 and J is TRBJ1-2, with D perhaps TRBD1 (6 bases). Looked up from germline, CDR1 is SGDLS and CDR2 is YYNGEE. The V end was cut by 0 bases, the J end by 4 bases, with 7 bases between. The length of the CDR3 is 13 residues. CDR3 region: CASSVGRGYGYTF. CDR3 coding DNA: TGTGCCAGCAGCGTAGGCAGGGGCTATGGCTACACCTTC.

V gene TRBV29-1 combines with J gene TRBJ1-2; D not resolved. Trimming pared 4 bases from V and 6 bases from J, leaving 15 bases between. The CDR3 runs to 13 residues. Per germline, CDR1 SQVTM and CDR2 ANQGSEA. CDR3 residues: CSVVSPRKNGYTF. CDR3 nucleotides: TGCAGCGTTGTTAGCCCCAGAAAGAATGGCTACACCTTC.

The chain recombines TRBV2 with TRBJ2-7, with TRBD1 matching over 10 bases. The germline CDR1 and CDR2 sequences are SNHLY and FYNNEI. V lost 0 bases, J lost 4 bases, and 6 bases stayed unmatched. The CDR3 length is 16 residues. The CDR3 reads CASSEAGGTGVYEQYF. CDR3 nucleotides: TGTGCCAGCAGTGAAGCAGGCGGGACAGGGGTTTACGAGCAGTACTTC. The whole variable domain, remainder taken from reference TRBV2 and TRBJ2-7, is EPEVTQTPSHQVTQMGQEVILRCVPISNHLYFYWYRQILGQKVEFLVSFYNNEISEKSEIFDDQFSVERPDGSNFTLKIRSTKLEDSAMYFCASSEAGGTGVYEQYFGPGTRLTVT.

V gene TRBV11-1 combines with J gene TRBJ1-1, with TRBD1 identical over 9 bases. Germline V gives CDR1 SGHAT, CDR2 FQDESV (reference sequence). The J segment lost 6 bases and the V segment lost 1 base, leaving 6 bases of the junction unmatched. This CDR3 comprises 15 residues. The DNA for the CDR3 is TGTGCCAGCAGCTTAGGTAACAGGGGGCGATCTGAAGCTTTCTTT. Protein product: CASSLGNRGRSEAFF.

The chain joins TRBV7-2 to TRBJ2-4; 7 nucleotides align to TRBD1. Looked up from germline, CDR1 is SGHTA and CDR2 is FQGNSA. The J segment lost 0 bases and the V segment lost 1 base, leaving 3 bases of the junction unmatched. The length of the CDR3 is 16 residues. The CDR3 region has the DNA TGTGCCAGCAGCTTAGAACCAGGGGGAGCCAAAAACATTCAGTACTTC. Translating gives CASSLEPGGAKNIQYF.

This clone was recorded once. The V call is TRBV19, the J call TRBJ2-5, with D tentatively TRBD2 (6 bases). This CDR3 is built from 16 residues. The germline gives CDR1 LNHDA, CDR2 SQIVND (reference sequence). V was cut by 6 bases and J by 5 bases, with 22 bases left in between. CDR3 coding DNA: TGTGCCAGTAGCTACCGCCGGGACTCGGGGAGGGAGACCCAGTACTTC. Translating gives CASSYRRDSGRETQYF.

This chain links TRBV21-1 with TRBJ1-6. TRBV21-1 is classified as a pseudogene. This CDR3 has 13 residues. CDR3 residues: CAGWEGNNSPLHF. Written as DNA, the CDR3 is TGTGCCGGTTGGGAGGGGAATAATTCACCCCTCCACTTT.

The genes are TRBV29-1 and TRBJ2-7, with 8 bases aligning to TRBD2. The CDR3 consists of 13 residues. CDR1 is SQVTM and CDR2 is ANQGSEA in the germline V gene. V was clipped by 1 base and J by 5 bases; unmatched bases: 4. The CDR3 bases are TGCAGCGTTGAAGGGGCGGGGGGCAACGAGCAGTACTTC. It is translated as CSVEGAGGNEQYF.

For the CDR3, the DNA is TGTGCCAGCAGCCAAGCTAGGTATGGCTACACCTTC. Residues: CASSQARYGYTF. The chain carries TRBV4-2 and TRBJ1-2; D uncertain. The CDR3 length is 12 residues. The V end lost 1 base, the J end lost 5 bases, and 5 bases lay between the germline ends. Germline CDR1 and CDR2: LGHNA and YNFKEQ.

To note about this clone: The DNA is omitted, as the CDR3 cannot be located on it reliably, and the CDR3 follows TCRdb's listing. The CDR3 protein is CASSILWGQGIIEGYTF. V usage is TRBV21-1 and J usage is TRBJ1-2; the table's D call TRBD1 went unverified against the DNA. TRBV21-1 is termed a pseudogene. The CDR3 is 17 amino acids in total, end residues counted.

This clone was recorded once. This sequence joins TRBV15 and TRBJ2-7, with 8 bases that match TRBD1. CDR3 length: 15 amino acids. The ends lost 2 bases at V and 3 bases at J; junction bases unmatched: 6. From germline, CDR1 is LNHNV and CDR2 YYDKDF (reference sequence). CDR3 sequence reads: CATSRYGQGDYEQYF. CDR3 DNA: TGTGCCACCAGCAGATATGGACAGGGAGACTACGAGCAGTACTTC.

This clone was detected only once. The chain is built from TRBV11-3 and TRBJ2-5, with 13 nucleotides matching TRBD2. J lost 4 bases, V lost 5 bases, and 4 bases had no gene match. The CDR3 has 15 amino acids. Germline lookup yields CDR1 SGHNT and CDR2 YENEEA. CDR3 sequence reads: CASSPGLAGLETQYF. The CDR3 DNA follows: TGTGCCAGCAGCCCGGGACTAGCGGGGTTAGAGACCCAGTACTTC. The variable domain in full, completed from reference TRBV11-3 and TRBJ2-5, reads EAGVVQSPRYKIIEKKQPVAFWCNPISGHNTLYWYLQNLGQGPELLIRYENEEAVDDSQLPKDRFSAERLKGVDSTLKIQPAELGDSAVYLCASSPGLAGLETQYFGPGTRLLVL.

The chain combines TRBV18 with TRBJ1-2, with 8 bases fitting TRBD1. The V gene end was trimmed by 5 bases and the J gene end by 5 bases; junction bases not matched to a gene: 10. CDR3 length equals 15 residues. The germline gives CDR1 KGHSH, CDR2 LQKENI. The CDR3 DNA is TGTGCCAGCTCAGAAGACCCAGGGGGCTCGTATGGCTACACCTTC. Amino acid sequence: CASSEDPGGSYGYTF.

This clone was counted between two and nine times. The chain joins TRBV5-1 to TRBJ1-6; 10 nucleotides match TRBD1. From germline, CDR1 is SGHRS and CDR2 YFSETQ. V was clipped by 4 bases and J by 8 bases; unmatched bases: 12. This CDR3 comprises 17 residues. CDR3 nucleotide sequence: TGCGCCAGCAGCCTCCGCGCAGGGGGACAGGGGTATTCACCCCTCCACTTT. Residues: CASSLRAGGQGYSPLHF. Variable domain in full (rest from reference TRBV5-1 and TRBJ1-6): KAGVTQTPRYLIKTRGQQVTLSCSPISGHRSVSWYQQTPGQGLQFLFEYFSETQRNKGNFPGRFSGRQFSNSRSEMNVSTLELGDSALYLCASSLRAGGQGYSPLHFGNGTRLTVT.

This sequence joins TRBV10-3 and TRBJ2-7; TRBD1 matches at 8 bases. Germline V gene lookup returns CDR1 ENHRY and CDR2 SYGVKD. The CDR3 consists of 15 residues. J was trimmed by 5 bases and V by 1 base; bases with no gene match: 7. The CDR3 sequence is CAISEWGTGGDEQYF. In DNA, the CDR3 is TGTGCCATCAGTGAGTGGGGGACAGGCGGGGACGAGCAGTACTTC.

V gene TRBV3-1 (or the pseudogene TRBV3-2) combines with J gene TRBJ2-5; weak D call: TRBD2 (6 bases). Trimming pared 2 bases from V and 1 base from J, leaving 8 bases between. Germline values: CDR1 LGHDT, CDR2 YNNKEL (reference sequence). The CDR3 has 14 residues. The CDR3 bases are TGTGCCAGCAGCCAACCGGGAGCCCAAGAGACCCAGTACTTC. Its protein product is CASSQPGAQETQYF.

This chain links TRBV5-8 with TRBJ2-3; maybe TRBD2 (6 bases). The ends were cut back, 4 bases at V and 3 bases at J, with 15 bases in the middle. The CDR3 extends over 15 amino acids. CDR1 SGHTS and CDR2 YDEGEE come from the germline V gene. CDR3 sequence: CASSRAGTGTDTQYF. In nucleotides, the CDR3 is TGTGCCAGCAGCCGAGCCGGGACTGGGACAGATACGCAGTATTTT.

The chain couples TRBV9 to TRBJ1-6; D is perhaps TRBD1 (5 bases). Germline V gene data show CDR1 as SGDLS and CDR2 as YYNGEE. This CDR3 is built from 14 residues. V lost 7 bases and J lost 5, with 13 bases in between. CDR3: CASATGGNNSPLHF. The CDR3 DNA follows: TGTGCCAGCGCCACGGGGGGTAATAATTCACCCCTCCACTTT.

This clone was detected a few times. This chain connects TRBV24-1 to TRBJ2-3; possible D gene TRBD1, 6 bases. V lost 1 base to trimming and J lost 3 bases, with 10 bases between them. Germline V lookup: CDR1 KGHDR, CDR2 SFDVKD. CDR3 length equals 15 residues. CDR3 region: CATSDFGQGTDTQYF. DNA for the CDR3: TGTGCCACCAGTGATTTTGGCCAGGGGACAGATACGCAGTATTTT.

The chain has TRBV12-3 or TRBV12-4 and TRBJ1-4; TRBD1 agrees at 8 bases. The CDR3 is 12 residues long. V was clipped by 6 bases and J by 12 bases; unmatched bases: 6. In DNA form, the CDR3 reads TGTGCCAGCAGAGCAGGGGGCTGGGAACTGTTTTTT. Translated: CASRAGGWELFF.

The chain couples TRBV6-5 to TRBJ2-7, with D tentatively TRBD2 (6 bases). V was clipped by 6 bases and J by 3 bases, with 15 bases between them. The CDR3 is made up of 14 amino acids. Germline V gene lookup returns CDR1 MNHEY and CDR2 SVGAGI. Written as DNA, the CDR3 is TGTGCCAGCAGCCCCGGAGTCGGGGGCTACGAGCAGTACTTC. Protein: CASSPGVGGYEQYF.

Here the CDR3 reads CATSAGSSNTEAFF. CDR3 sequence (DNA): TGTGCCACCAGTGCGGGGTCGTCCAACACTGAAGCTTTCTTT. V is TRBV24-1 and J is TRBJ1-1; D is undetermined. V was pared by 5 bases and J by 2 bases, with 11 bases between. The CDR3 consists of 14 residues. CDR1 and CDR2 from the germline V gene are KGHDR and SFDVKD.

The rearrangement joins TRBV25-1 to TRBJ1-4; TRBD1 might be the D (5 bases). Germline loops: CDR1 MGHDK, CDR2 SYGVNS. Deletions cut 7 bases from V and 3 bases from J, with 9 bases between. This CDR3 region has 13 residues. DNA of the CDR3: TGTGCCAGCACTCGACAGCCTAATGAAAAACTGTTTTTT. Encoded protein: CASTRQPNEKLFF.

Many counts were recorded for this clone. The CDR3 loop reads CASSFARYEQYF. The CDR3 DNA reads as TGTGCCAGCAGTTTCGCGAGATACGAGCAGTACTTC. This chain uses TRBV28 with TRBJ2-7; D gene ambiguous. This CDR3 is built from 12 residues. Germline V CDR1 and CDR2: MDHEN, SYDVKM. Trimming stripped 3 bases from V and 4 bases from J, with 7 bases between.

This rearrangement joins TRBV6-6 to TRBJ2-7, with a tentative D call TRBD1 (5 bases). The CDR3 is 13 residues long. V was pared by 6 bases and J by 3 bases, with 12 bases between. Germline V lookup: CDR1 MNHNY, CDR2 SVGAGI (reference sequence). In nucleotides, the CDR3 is TGTGCCAGCAGCCGACAGATATACTACGAGCAGTACTTC. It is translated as CASSRQIYYEQYF.

CDR3 in DNA: TGTGCCAGCCGGGGACAGGGCTCTTATAATTCACCCCTCCACTTT. Translation: CASRGQGSYNSPLHF. The gene calls are TRBV6-5 and TRBJ1-6; 9 bases agree with TRBD1. After removal of 8 bases from V and 4 bases from J, the junction contained 6 bases not matched to a gene. Germline CDR1 is MNHEY and CDR2 is SVGAGI. The CDR3 loop spans 15 amino acids.

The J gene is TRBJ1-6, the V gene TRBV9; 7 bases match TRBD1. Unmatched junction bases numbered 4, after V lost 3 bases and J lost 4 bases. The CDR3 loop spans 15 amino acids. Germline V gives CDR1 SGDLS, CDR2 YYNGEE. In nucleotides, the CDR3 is TGTGCCAGCAGCGCCGAGACAGGGTATAATTCACCCCTCCACTTT. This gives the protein CASSAETGYNSPLHF.